What follows are 18 T cell receptor beta chains derived from one specimen sequenced in a study of identical twins. TCRdb reprocessed the 5' RACE reads with MiXCR, giving one entry per CDR3 protein. The sample has hundreds of thousands of distinct CDR3 sequences; 21% are singletons. The same data also went into a second study, on T cells expressing NK-cell markers.

The sequenced material came from PBMCs. The receptors come from a woman under 30 in good health.

The chain joins TRBV5-1 to TRBJ2-1, with 9 bases identical to TRBD1. This CDR3 contains 13 residues. The germline V gene has CDR1 SGHRS and CDR2 YFSETQ. V was clipped by 7 bases and J by 10 bases; unmatched bases: 9. CDR3 sequence: CASGGDRESEQFF. The CDR3 region has the DNA TGCGCCAGCGGAGGGGACAGGGAGAGCGAGCAGTTCTTC.

This clonotype was found a few times. J is TRBJ2-7 and V is TRBV27; 9 bases are a match to TRBD2. CDR3 length: 15 amino acids. Germline loops: CDR1 MNHEY, CDR2 SMNVEV (reference sequence). V lost 1 base, J lost 5 bases, and 6 bases stayed unmatched. Here the CDR3 DNA reads TGTGCCAGCAGTTTATTTAGCGGGAGTTATGACGAGCAGTACTTC. This encodes CASSLFSGSYDEQYF.

This clonotype has at least ten counts. The chain links TRBV4-3 to TRBJ2-7; tentative D call: TRBD1 (5 bases). The germline gives CDR1 LGHNA, CDR2 YSLEER. The CDR3 runs to 14 residues. V was clipped by 1 base and J by 6 bases, with 13 bases between them. The CDR3, as DNA: TGCGCCAGCAGCCAAGTACCCAGGGAAAGCGAGCAGTACTTC. Protein sequence: CASSQVPRESEQYF.

In its sample, this clonotype was seen a few times. The rearrangement uses TRBV10-3 and TRBJ2-7, with 11 bases that match TRBD1. This CDR3 contains 15 residues. Per germline, CDR1 ENHRY and CDR2 SYGVKD. V gave up 10 bases and J gave up 3 bases; unmatched junction bases: 11. CDR3 sequence (DNA): TGTGCCAACGCGGCCGGGACAGGGGGAAACTACGAGCAGTACTTC. Its protein is CANAAGTGGNYEQYF.

This clonotype was picked up a small number of times. The CDR3 DNA is TGCGCCAGCAGCTTGTCGGGGCTAGAAGAGACCCAGTACTTC. Translation: CASSLSGLEETQYF. The chain recombines TRBV5-1 with TRBJ2-5; D is tentatively TRBD1 or TRBD2 (5 bases each). CDR1 is SGHRS, CDR2 YFSETQ, per germline. The length of the CDR3 is 14 residues. Trimming removed 1 base from V and 3 bases from J, with 10 bases in between.

The J gene is TRBJ2-7, the V gene TRBV6-5; 7 positions match TRBD1. Germline CDR1 and CDR2: MNHEY and SVGAGI. CDR3 size: 17 residues. The junction had 15 bases not matched to a gene; V was cut back by 0 bases and J by 7 bases. The CDR3 loop is CASSYSRDYRQGWEQYF. For the CDR3, the DNA is TGTGCCAGCAGTTACTCCCGAGACTACCGACAGGGCTGGGAGCAGTACTTC.

This clonotype was picked up a small number of times. The chain combines TRBV7-8 with TRBJ1-2, with 9 bases lining up with TRBD1. Per the germline V gene, CDR1 is SGHVS and CDR2 is FQNEAQ. The length of the CDR3 is 13 residues. Unmatched junction bases numbered 5, after V lost 1 base and J lost 11 bases. The CDR3 reads CASSLETGGAYTF. CDR3 nucleotide sequence: TGTGCCAGCAGCTTAGAAACAGGGGGCGCATACACCTTC.

This clonotype was seen a few times. The chain is built from TRBV28 and TRBJ2-7; 9 bases are a match to TRBD2. This CDR3 region has 13 residues. Germline V gives CDR1 MDHEN, CDR2 SYDVKM. After removal of 6 bases from V and 2 bases from J, the junction contained 2 bases not matched to a gene. The chain's CDR3 is CASRPSGAYEQYF. In DNA, the CDR3 is TGTGCCAGCAGACCTAGCGGGGCCTACGAGCAGTACTTC.

This clonotype was counted between two and nine times. The chain couples TRBV5-6 to TRBJ2-7; no clear D. The CDR3 contains 13 residues. V was cut by 3 bases and J by 2 bases, with 9 bases left in between. Germline-derived CDR1 and CDR2 are SGHDT and YYEEEE. Here the CDR3 reads CASSSSETYEQYF. The DNA of the CDR3 is TGTGCCAGCAGCTCCTCAGAGACCTACGAGCAGTACTTC.

The chain uses TRBV6-1 and TRBJ2-5; 8 bases line up with TRBD1. Trimming cost V 9 bases and J 3 bases; bases outside gene matches: 6. CDR3 length: 13 residues. Germline assignment: CDR1 MNHNS and CDR2 SASEGT. CDR3 in DNA: TGTGCCAGTCGACAGGGGTTTGAAGAGACCCAGTACTTC. Protein sequence: CASRQGFEETQYF.

This clonotype was detected only a few times. This rearrangement joins TRBV12-3 or TRBV12-4 to TRBJ1-5; a weak D match, TRBD1 (6 bases). The V end was cut by 2 bases, the J end by 0 bases, with 11 bases between. The CDR3 runs 16 residues. This chain's CDR3 is CASSLTGPNSNQPQHF. In nucleotides, the CDR3 is TGTGCCAGCAGTTTAACAGGGCCGAATAGCAATCAGCCCCAGCATTTT.

This chain connects TRBV12-3 or TRBV12-4 to TRBJ2-1, with TRBD2 matching over 10 bases. The junction had 11 bases not matched to a gene; V was cut back by 6 bases and J by 9 bases. The CDR3 covers 15 residues. The CDR3 nucleotides read TGTGCCAGCAGCGACTCTTGGGGACTAGCGCCTGAGCAGTTCTTC. It yields the protein CASSDSWGLAPEQFF.

This chain connects TRBV2 to TRBJ2-1; 8 bases are shared with TRBD2. With 6 bases clipped from V and 6 bases from J, the junction kept 13 bases outside the gene matches. The CDR3 consists of 16 residues. Germline V gene lookup returns CDR1 SNHLY and CDR2 FYNNEI. DNA of the CDR3: TGTGCCAGCAGGCGCCGGTCCGGGACTAGTAGCAATGAGCAGTTCTTC. It codes for CASRRRSGTSSNEQFF.

This sequence joins TRBV29-1 and TRBJ2-6, with D perhaps TRBD2 (5 bases). Trimming left V 7 bases short and J 2 bases short, with 12 bases between. The germline V gene encodes CDR1 SQVTM and CDR2 ANQGSEA. The CDR3 contains 14 residues. The CDR3 protein is CSAIASPGANVLTF. The CDR3 DNA is TGCAGCGCCATAGCGTCCCCTGGGGCCAACGTCCTGACTTTC. The entire variable domain, with the rest obtained from reference TRBV29-1 and TRBJ2-6, is as follows: SAVISQKPSRDICQRGTSLTIQCQVDSQVTMMFWYRQQPGQSLTLIATANQGSEATYESGFVIDKFPISRPNLTFSTLTVSNMSPEDSSIYLCSAIASPGANVLTFGAGSRLTVL.

This chain joins TRBV20-1 and TRBJ2-7; D tentatively reads TRBD1 or TRBD2 (5 bases each). Looked up from germline, CDR1 is DFQATT and CDR2 is SNEGSKA (reference sequence). The CDR3 is 12 amino acids. The germline V and J ends were trimmed by 8 bases and 4 bases, with 15 bases remaining between them. This CDR3 reads CSITGTSYEQYF. As DNA, the CDR3 is TGCAGTATTACCGGGACCTCTTACGAGCAGTACTTC.

The CDR3 DNA reads as TGCGCCAGCAGGGTGGCACGGGAAGAGACCCAGTACTTC. Translating gives CASRVAREETQYF. V and J are TRBV5-1 and TRBJ2-5; D unresolved. V lost 5 bases and J 3 bases, leaving 11 bases between the germline ends. The CDR3 has 13 amino acids. Germline V gives CDR1 SGHRS, CDR2 YFSETQ.

This clonotype was seen a few times. V usage is TRBV14 and J usage is TRBJ2-7, with 7 nucleotides matching TRBD2. Trimming removed 0 bases from V and 5 bases from J; junction bases left unmatched: 7. Germline-derived CDR1 and CDR2 are SGHDN and FVKESK. This CDR3 has 15 amino acids. The CDR3 coding sequence is TGTGCCAGCAGCCAAGATGAGAGGGACTACAACGAGCAGTACTTC. It encodes CASSQDERDYNEQYF.

The chain employs TRBV5-5 and TRBJ2-3, with D perhaps TRBD1 (5 bases). Germline values: CDR1 SGHKS, CDR2 YYEKEE (reference sequence). The CDR3 has 13 residues. Trimming shortened V by 0 bases and J by 5 bases, and 7 bases separated the two germline ends. CDR3 in DNA: TGTGCCAGCAGCTTGGAAGGGGTAGATACGCAGTATTTT. Translation: CASSLEGVDTQYF.